A selection of T cell receptor beta chains follows, all from one sample in a study of memory CD4+ T cells and cytomegalovirus serostatus. Profiling relied on immunoSEQ multiplex PCR, and the TCRdb table lists in-frame clones only, not all of them. Here the sample spans around 50,000 clones, 60% to 80% being singletons. Sample: memory CD4+ T cells from blood. The receptor source for this set is an adult in good health and CMV-seronegative. Each CDR3 is given with its conserved first and last residue. Each record gives: J gene, clone size, D gene, V gene, CDR3 protein, CDR3 DNA. A D gene is named only where the DNA matches it firmly. Part of the rows lack a size; the others show once, few, many or a class for expanded clones.

>TRBJ1-1|.|.|TRBV7-8
CASSHPVGAGPDEAFF
TGTGCCAGCAGCCACCCGGTAGGGGCAGGGCCAGATGAAGCTTTCTTT
>TRBJ1-5|.|.|TRBV6-6
CASIQDRPRENQPQHF
TGTGCCAGCATCCAAGACAGGCCCCGGGAGAATCAGCCCCAGCATTTT
>TRBJ2-5|.|TRBD1|TRBV5-4
CASSLPGQGHRETQYF
TGTGCCAGCAGCTTACCGGGACAGGGGCATCGGGAGACCCAGTACTTC
>TRBJ1-1|.|.|TRBV6-5
CASSYDSRGQAEAFF
TGTGCCAGCAGTTACGATAGCAGGGGTCAGGCTGAAGCTTTCTTT
>TRBJ1-1|.|.|TRBV6-6
CASSYSTHPTEAFF
TGTGCCAGCAGTTACTCGACCCATCCCACTGAAGCTTTCTTT
>TRBJ2-7|few|TRBD1|TRBV5-4
CASSLDLGQAYEQYF
TGTGCCAGCAGCCTGGACTTGGGACAGGCCTACGAGCAGTACTTC
>TRBJ2-1|.|TRBD2|TRBV18
CASSPGSSGDNEQFF
TGTGCCAGCTCACCAGGGTCTAGCGGGGACAATGAGCAGTTCTTC
>TRBJ1-5|.|.|TRBV6-1
CASSEEGGRNQPQHF
TGTGCCAGCAGTGAAGAGGGCGGCCGCAATCAGCCCCAGCATTTT
>TRBJ2-7|.|TRBD1|TRBV7-9
CASSWDRESFEQYF
TGTGCCAGCAGCTGGGACAGGGAAAGTTTCGAGCAGTACTTC
>TRBJ2-5|once|.|TRBV5-8
CASSLDLGQETQYF
TGTGCCAGCAGCTTGGATTTGGGGCAAGAGACCCAGTACTTC
>TRBJ1-2|.|.|TRBV11-2
CASTPQGAYGYTF
TGTGCCAGCACCCCACAAGGCGCATATGGCTACACCTTC
>TRBJ1-1|.|.|TRBV2
CASSVLGMNTEAFF
TGTGCCAGCAGTGTTTTGGGGATGAACACTGAAGCTTTCTTT
>TRBJ2-5|few|TRBD1|TRBV19
CASRGQGAYQETQYF
TGTGCCAGTAGAGGACAGGGAGCGTACCAAGAGACCCAGTACTTC
>TRBJ1-5|.|.|TRBV7-6
CASSQGTGQHSNQPQHF
TGTGCCAGCAGCCAAGGTACGGGGCAGCATAGCAATCAGCCCCAGCATTTT
>TRBJ2-3|once|.|TRBV7-3
CASSVSSTDTQYF
TGTGCCAGCAGCGTATCTAGCACAGATACGCAGTATTTT
>TRBJ2-7|.|.|TRBV30
CAWGPDSYEQYF
TGTGCCTGGGGACCCGACTCCTACGAGCAGTACTTC
>TRBJ2-5|.|.|TRBV14
CASSQLLVGLETQYF
TGTGCCAGCAGCCAACTCCTGGTAGGATTGGAGACCCAGTACTTC
>TRBJ2-3|.|.|TRBV29-1
CSVAAKIYTDTQYF
TGCAGCGTTGCCGCCAAAATCTACACAGATACGCAGTATTTT